One sample yielded the 21 T cell receptor beta chains listed below, sequenced in a study of blood T cell repertoires in COVID-19. TCRdb's table, derived via immunoSEQ multiplex PCR, lists solely in-frame clones and lacks some. The sample contains 200,000 to 300,000 clones, 88% of which appear only once. The sequencing input was PBMCs or T cells enriched from blood (not recorded which). Every receptor here comes from a woman aged 40-49 years with acute COVID-19.

The chain links TRBV2 to TRBJ2-7; possible D gene TRBD2, 7 bases. The CDR3 covers 13 residues. Germline CDR1 reads SNHLY; CDR2 reads FYNNEI. V was clipped by 6 bases and J by 7 bases, with 16 bases between them. The CDR3 loop is CASSEQGGGEQYF. The CDR3 DNA reads as TGTGCCAGCAGCGAACAGGGCGGGGGTGAGCAGTACTTC. Using reference TRBV2 and TRBJ2-7 for the parts outside the CDR3, the full variable domain is EPEVTQTPSHQVTQMGQEVILRCVPISNHLYFYWYRQILGQKVEFLVSFYNNEISEKSEIFDDQFSVERPDGSNFTLKIRSTKLEDSAMYFCASSEQGGGEQYFGPGTRLTVT.

This chain connects TRBV6-5 to TRBJ2-1, with D possibly being TRBD1 (6 bases). There are 15 residues in the CDR3. The V gene's germline CDR1 is MNHEY and CDR2 SVGAGI. Trimming shortened V by 6 bases and J by 4 bases, and 16 bases separated the two germline ends. In nucleotides, the CDR3 is TGTGCCAGCAGAGGGTTAGGGGGAGCGTACAATGAGCAGTTCTTC. Amino acids: CASRGLGGAYNEQFF.

This clone was recorded once. The chain employs TRBV5-6 and TRBJ2-7; tentative D call: TRBD2 (6 bases). Germline V CDR1 and CDR2: SGHDT, YYEEEE. The CDR3 covers 13 residues. V shed 3 bases and J shed 2 bases, with 9 bases lying between them. CDR3 in DNA: TGTGCCAGCAGCTCTCCGGGGGCCTACGAGCAGTACTTC. This codes for CASSSPGAYEQYF.

V is TRBV25-1 and J is TRBJ1-2; a weak D match, TRBD1 (6 bases). Per germline, CDR1 MGHDK and CDR2 SYGVNS. This CDR3 spans 13 amino acids. Between the trimmed V and J ends, which lost 3 bases and 6 bases, there was a span of 11 bases. The CDR3, as DNA: TGTGCCAGCAGTGACCCTAACAGGGATGGCTACACCTTC. Translated: CASSDPNRDGYTF.

This rearrangement joins TRBV2 to TRBJ1-2; D not certain. The CDR3 sequence is 12 residues long. Germline CDR1 is SNHLY and CDR2 is FYNNEI. Trimming stripped 10 bases from V and 4 bases from J, with 13 bases between. As DNA, the CDR3 is TGTGCCACCACCGGAGGACCCTATGGCTACACCTTC. It codes for CATTGGPYGYTF.

The CDR3, as DNA: TGTGCCAGCAGCCAAGATCCCCTCTTGAGTGGCTACACCTTC. Translation: CASSQDPLLSGYTF. The chain has TRBV3-1 (or the pseudogene TRBV3-2) and TRBJ1-2; D gene unclear. The CDR3 runs to 14 residues. In germline, CDR1 is LGHDT, CDR2 YNNKEL (reference sequence). Trimming stripped 0 bases from V and 7 bases from J, with 12 bases between.

In its sample, this clone was seen once. The chain is built from TRBV21-1 and TRBJ1-1; the DNA was not compared with TRBD1, the D call given in the table. TRBV21-1 is shown as a pseudogene. The CDR3 is made up of 14 amino acids. DNA for the CDR3: TGTGCCAGCAGCAAAGACAGGGGAAGCACTGAAGCTTTCTTT. It translates to CASSKDRGSTEAFF.

This clone has only one observation. CDR3 DNA sequence: TGTGCCAGCAGCCAGCATGACAGGTGGGATGTCGGTACGCAGTATTTT. This sequence encodes CASSQHDRWDVGTQYF. This sequence joins TRBV3-1 (or the pseudogene TRBV3-2) and TRBJ2-3, with D possibly matching TRBD1 (6 bases). Per germline, CDR1 LGHDT and CDR2 YNNKEL (reference sequence). The CDR3 runs to 16 residues. Trimming pared 3 bases from V and 8 bases from J, leaving 21 bases between.

The chain has TRBV6-5 and TRBJ1-2, with D perhaps TRBD1 (6 bases). V was trimmed by 5 bases and J by 6 bases, leaving 10 bases between them. The CDR3 runs to 12 residues. Germline lookup yields CDR1 MNHEY and CDR2 SVGAGI. The chain's CDR3 is CASSLTGNGYTF. CDR3 nucleotide sequence: TGTGCCAGCAGTCTCACAGGGAATGGCTACACCTTC.

V and J are TRBV29-1 and TRBJ2-7; 7 bases map to TRBD1. The CDR3 extends over 9 amino acids. Germline CDR1 and CDR2: SQVTM and ANQGSEA. Trimming took 7 bases from V and 12 from J; bases not matched to a gene: 6. The CDR3 bases are TGCAGCGCTGGGACAGAAGGGTACGTC. It translates to CSAGTEGYV.

This chain joins TRBV19 and TRBJ2-7; 7 bases are shared with TRBD1. Looked up from germline, CDR1 is LNHDA and CDR2 is SQIVND (reference sequence). V shed 4 bases and J 3 bases; nucleotides not matched to a gene: 9. CDR3 size: 15 residues. The CDR3, as DNA: TGTGCCAGTAGTACCGGAGAGGGACAGAGCTACGAGCAGTACTTC. Its translation: CASSTGEGQSYEQYF.

This sequence joins TRBV5-1 and TRBJ2-5; D possibly corresponds to TRBD2 (6 bases). The CDR3 length is 13 residues. CDR1 and CDR2 (germline): SGHRS, YFSETQ. The V end was cut by 2 bases, the J end by 7 bases, with 12 bases between. The CDR3 DNA is TGCGCCAGCAGCTTCGACGACGGGAGGACCCAGTACTTC. It codes for CASSFDDGRTQYF. Using reference TRBV5-1 and TRBJ2-5 for the parts outside the CDR3, the full variable domain is KAGVTQTPRYLIKTRGQQVTLSCSPISGHRSVSWYQQTPGQGLQFLFEYFSETQRNKGNFPGRFSGRQFSNSRSEMNVSTLELGDSALYLCASSFDDGRTQYFGPGTRLLVL.

This sequence joins TRBV30 and TRBJ2-3; TRBD2 agrees at 12 bases. Trimming took 2 bases from V and 3 from J; bases not matched to a gene: 9. The CDR3 totals 17 residues. Germline V CDR1 and CDR2: GTSNPN, SVGIG (reference sequence). CDR3 sequence: CAWSIRLAGVKTDTQYF. CDR3 nucleotides: TGTGCCTGGAGTATAAGACTAGCGGGAGTTAAGACAGATACGCAGTATTTT.

The chain links TRBV9 to TRBJ1-2; 7 bases are shared with TRBD1. Germline trimming cut 6 bases from V and 5 bases from J; bases unmatched to any gene: 10. Germline CDR1 reads SGDLS; CDR2 reads YYNGEE. CDR3 size: 14 residues. The CDR3 loop reads CASTNQGVEYGYTF. The DNA for the CDR3 is TGTGCCAGCACCAATCAGGGGGTCGAATATGGCTACACCTTC.

Only one count was recorded for this clone. This chain joins TRBV7-8 and TRBJ1-3; D possibly corresponds to TRBD1 (6 bases). Germline V CDR1 and CDR2: SGHVS, FQNEAQ. The CDR3 spans 16 residues. Trimming stripped 5 bases from V and 0 bases from J, with 14 bases between. The CDR3 reads CASSTGDTSSGNTIYF. The CDR3 coding sequence is TGTGCCAGCAGCACTGGGGACACCTCCTCTGGAAACACCATATATTTT.

This chain connects TRBV5-1 to TRBJ1-2; 10 nucleotides match TRBD1. Trimming took 4 bases from V and 7 from J; bases not matched to a gene: 10. The length of the CDR3 is 15 residues. The germline V gene encodes CDR1 SGHRS and CDR2 YFSETQ. CDR3 protein: CASSGRTGGHSGYTF. The CDR3 region has the DNA TGCGCCAGCAGCGGGCGGACAGGGGGTCATAGTGGCTACACCTTC.

This chain uses TRBV15 with TRBJ1-2; TRBD1 agrees at 8 bases. V was pared by 2 bases and J by 3 bases, with 5 bases of the junction left unmatched. Germline CDR1 is LNHNV and CDR2 is YYDKDF (reference sequence). There are 15 residues in the CDR3. CDR3 residues: CATSRNQGAHYGYTF. As DNA, the CDR3 is TGTGCCACCAGCAGAAATCAGGGGGCTCACTATGGCTACACCTTC.

The gene calls are TRBV10-1 and TRBJ2-1; the D gene is possibly TRBD2 (7 bases). The germline V gene has CDR1 WNHNN and CDR2 SYGVQD (reference sequence). The CDR3 spans 15 residues. The V and J ends lost 2 bases and 5 bases respectively, with 13 bases between them. CDR3 nucleotides: TGCGCCAGCAGTGAGACTCGGGGGGCCAACAATGAGCAGTTCTTC. This sequence encodes CASSETRGANNEQFF.

The chain employs TRBV3-1 (or the pseudogene TRBV3-2) and TRBJ2-7; 8 positions match TRBD2. V lost 4 bases to trimming and J lost 1 base; unmatched junction nucleotides: 6. Looked up from germline, CDR1 is LGHDT and CDR2 is YNNKEL (reference sequence). CDR3 length: 15 amino acids. DNA of the CDR3: TGTGCCAGCAGCCTGGGAACTAGCGGATCCTACGAGCAGTACGTC. Translated: CASSLGTSGSYEQYV.

This rearrangement joins TRBV6-1 to TRBJ1-2; D not certain. Trimming cost V 3 bases and J 4 bases, with 12 bases left between them. CDR3 length: 14 residues. Germline loops: CDR1 MNHNS, CDR2 SASEGT. The CDR3 is CASSDGWQTYGYTF. Here the CDR3 DNA reads TGTGCCAGCAGTGATGGTTGGCAAACCTATGGCTACACCTTC.

This chain joins TRBV6-1 and TRBJ1-5, with D perhaps TRBD1 (6 bases). CDR3 length: 17 residues. With 3 bases removed from V and 1 base from J, the gap between germline ends came to 16 bases. Germline V gives CDR1 MNHNS, CDR2 SASEGT. This CDR3 reads CASSEGSGAMSNQPQHF. DNA for the CDR3: TGTGCCAGCAGTGAGGGGTCAGGGGCTATGAGCAATCAGCCCCAGCATTTT.